Below are 11 T cell receptor beta chains sequenced from a single sample in a study of a mutant IDH1 vaccine in newly diagnosed glioma. Time point described: week 35, safety follow-up. Vaccination comprised doses that each held 300 ug of mutant IDH1 20-mer peptide, plus topical imiquimod. Their specific antigens are unknown. Here immunoSEQ multiplex PCR was the method, and the copy in TCRdb shows in-frame clones only, minus some. The sample lists about 54,000 clones, approximately 80% occurring once. Here the sequenced sample was PBMCs, taken from a glioma patient whose treatment included an IDH1 peptide vaccine. Source of these receptors: a woman aged 18 to 35 with glioma.

CDR3 in amino acids: CASRTEQYEQYF. The CDR3 nucleotides read TGTGCCAGCCGGACAGAACAGTACGAGCAGTACTTC. The V gene is TRBV2, the J gene TRBJ2-7; the D gene is possibly TRBD1 (6 bases). The V end was cut by 8 bases, the J end by 4 bases, with 12 bases between. CDR3 length: 12 amino acids. Germline assignment: CDR1 SNHLY and CDR2 FYNNEI.

This clone has only one observation. The chain joins TRBV18 to TRBJ1-2; D gene ambiguous. The V end was cut by 1 base, the J end by 3 bases, with 9 bases between. The CDR3 covers 14 residues. The germline V gene encodes CDR1 KGHSH and CDR2 LQKENI. CDR3 residues: CASSPLDSYYGYTF. DNA of the CDR3: TGTGCCAGCTCACCACTGGACTCCTACTATGGCTACACCTTC.

The chain couples TRBV27 to TRBJ2-1, with 10 bases lining up with TRBD2. The CDR3 is 15 residues long. V lost 3 bases to trimming and J lost 3 bases; unmatched junction nucleotides: 2. The germline V gene encodes CDR1 MNHEY and CDR2 SMNVEV (reference sequence). The CDR3 sequence is CASSFLAGVYNEQFF. CDR3 DNA sequence: TGTGCCAGCAGTTTCCTAGCGGGAGTCTACAATGAGCAGTTCTTC.

This chain uses TRBV28 with TRBJ1-1; D is perhaps TRBD1 (5 bases). V lost 3 bases and J 7 bases, leaving 12 bases between the germline ends. The CDR3 length is 13 residues. Germline CDR1 reads MDHEN; CDR2 reads SYDVKM. The CDR3 sequence: CASSFGGSDEAFF. CDR3 nucleotides: TGTGCCAGCAGTTTTGGGGGGTCAGATGAAGCTTTCTTT.

The rearrangement uses TRBV29-1 and TRBJ2-7; 9 nucleotides agree with TRBD1. This CDR3 has 11 amino acids. The J segment lost 6 bases and the V segment lost 6 bases, leaving 3 bases of the junction unmatched. In germline, CDR1 is SQVTM, CDR2 ANQGSEA. CDR3 sequence reads: CSVQGASEQYF. For the CDR3, the DNA is TGCAGCGTACAGGGGGCTAGCGAGCAGTACTTC.

The rearrangement uses TRBV7-2 and TRBJ1-2, with D unresolved. V lost 5 bases and J lost 8, with 12 bases in between. The length of the CDR3 is 12 residues. From germline, CDR1 is SGHTA and CDR2 FQGNSA. The CDR3 spells CASSPANGGYTF. The CDR3 coding sequence is TGTGCCAGCAGCCCAGCTAACGGGGGCTACACCTTC.

The chain uses TRBV7-9 and TRBJ2-3; weak D call: TRBD2 (7 bases). Germline V CDR1 and CDR2: SEHNR, FQNEAQ (reference sequence). This CDR3 is built from 15 residues. V was cut by 5 bases and J by 0 bases, with 12 bases left in between. The CDR3, as DNA: TGTGCCAGCAGCCATAGGGGGGGTAGCACAGATACGCAGTATTTT. This codes for CASSHRGGSTDTQYF. The full variable domain, its missing parts supplied by reference TRBV7-9 and TRBJ2-3, is DTGVSQNPRHKITKRGQNVTFRCDPISEHNRLYWYRQTLGQGPEFLTYFQNEAQLEKSRLLSDRFSAERPKGSFSTLEIQRTEQGDSAMYLCASSHRGGSTDTQYFGPGTRLTVL.

The chain joins TRBV6-1 to TRBJ2-3; perhaps TRBD2 as D (6 bases). V gave up 2 bases and J gave up 0 bases, with 18 bases separating them. The CDR3 consists of 18 residues. Germline lookup yields CDR1 MNHNS and CDR2 SASEGT. Here the CDR3 DNA reads TGTGCCAGCAGTGAAAGACCCCGGCGGGGCTCTAGCACAGATACGCAGTATTTT. Translated: CASSERPRRGSSTDTQYF.

The J gene is TRBJ2-7, the V gene TRBV5-4; D perhaps matches TRBD2 (5 bases). V lost 3 bases and J 5 bases, leaving 18 bases between the germline ends. CDR1 is SGHNT and CDR2 is YYREEE in the germline V gene (reference sequence). The CDR3 sequence is 15 residues long. CDR3 in amino acids: CASSSMSGSLDEQYF. CDR3 coding DNA: TGTGCCAGCAGCTCAATGAGCGGATCCCTCGACGAGCAGTACTTC.

The CDR3 sequence: CASSSTEYEQYF. Here the CDR3 DNA reads TGTGCCAGCTCGTCAACAGAATACGAGCAGTACTTC. This chain connects TRBV18 to TRBJ2-7; D is ambiguous. The length of the CDR3 is 12 residues. Germline lookup yields CDR1 KGHSH and CDR2 LQKENI. V gave up 6 bases and J gave up 4 bases, with 10 bases separating them.

The chain carries TRBV6-5 and TRBJ1-2, with TRBD1 matching over 8 bases. CDR3 length equals 13 residues. The germline CDR1 and CDR2 sequences are MNHEY and SVGAGI. V lost 6 bases and J lost 7; bases outside the gene matches: 7. The CDR3 nucleotides read TGTGCCAGCAGCATGGACAGGGTGGGTGGCTACACCTTC. Protein sequence: CASSMDRVGGYTF.